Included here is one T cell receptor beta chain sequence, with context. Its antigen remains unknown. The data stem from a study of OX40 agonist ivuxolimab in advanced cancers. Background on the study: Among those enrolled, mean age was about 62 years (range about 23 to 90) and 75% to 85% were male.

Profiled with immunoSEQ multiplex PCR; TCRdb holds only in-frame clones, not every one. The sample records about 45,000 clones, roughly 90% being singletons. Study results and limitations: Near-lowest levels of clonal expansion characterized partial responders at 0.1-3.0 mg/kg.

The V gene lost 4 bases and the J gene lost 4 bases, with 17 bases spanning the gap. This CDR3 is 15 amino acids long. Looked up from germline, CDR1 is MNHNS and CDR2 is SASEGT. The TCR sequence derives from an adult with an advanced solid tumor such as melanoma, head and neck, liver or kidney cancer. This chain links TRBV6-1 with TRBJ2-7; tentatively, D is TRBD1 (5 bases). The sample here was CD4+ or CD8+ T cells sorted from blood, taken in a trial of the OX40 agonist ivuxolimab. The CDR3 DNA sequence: TGTGCCAGCAGTGGTGAAGGGGTCACCTCTTACGAGCAGTACTTC. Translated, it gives CASSGEGVTSYEQYF.